This entry concerns a single T cell receptor (beta chain). This specimen belongs to a study of T cell changes during pregnancy in multiple sclerosis. Germline-derived CDR1 and CDR2 are SGHRS and YFSETQ. The CDR3 runs 12 residues. V trimming: 7 bases; J trimming: 5 bases; junction bases outside the gene matches: 4. Generated by immunoSEQ multiplex PCR, the TCRdb table keeps only in-frame clones and is missing some. Found here are around 33,000 clones, 85% to 90% of them singletons; the top ten hold around 8%. This receptor was obtained from a female donor with multiple sclerosis, enrolled in a pregnancy study. This sample comprised CD8+ T cells from peripheral blood mononuclear cells, obtained before pregnancy. This rearrangement joins TRBV5-1 to TRBJ2-3, with 7 bases identical to TRBD2. Here the CDR3 reads CASSTGGDTQYF. The CDR3 DNA is TGCGCCAGCTCCACGGGGGGAGATACGCAGTATTTT.